The clone carrying this T cell receptor (beta chain) came up once. These data are taken from a study of OX40 agonist ivuxolimab in advanced cancers. Across the study: Ivuxolimab doses were 0.01, 0.1, 0.3, 1.5, 3 or 10 mg/kg every 2 weeks. At about 81% male, the cohort had a mean age of 60 years, ranging from roughly 23 to 80.

Produced via immunoSEQ multiplex PCR; TCRdb's table is partial and in-frame only. This sample has tens of thousands of clones, with approximately 87% found just once. Germline CDR1 and CDR2: MDHEN and SYDVKM. The CDR3 contains 16 residues. Trimming took 4 bases from V and 4 from J; bases not matched to a gene: 11. Sequences were derived from CD4+ or CD8+ T cells sorted from blood, sampled in a trial of the OX40 agonist ivuxolimab. The V call is TRBV28, the J call TRBJ2-5; TRBD1 matches at 8 bases. This TCR derives from an adult with an advanced solid tumor such as melanoma, head and neck, liver or kidney cancer. CDR3 region: CASSSGGAEGRETQYF. The CDR3, as DNA: TGTGCCAGCAGTTCAGGGGGCGCTGAAGGACGAGAGACCCAGTACTTC.